This TCR beta chain was documented in a study of tissue T cells after allogeneic stem cell transplantation. Using immunoSEQ multiplex PCR, the repertoire was profiled, and TCRdb retains in-frame clones only, with some absent. Of tens of thousands of clones in the sample, around 70% were seen once. The CDR3 is 15 residues long. The germline gives CDR1 GKSSPN, CDR2 SITVG. V was pared by 1 base and J by 4 bases, with 1 base of the junction left unmatched. With regard to this clone: Mouse names are used for the genes. The missing CDR3 end, 1 residue past where the read stops, is filled in from the germline J gene. The sample has other DNA sequences that encode this CDR3 too.

The chain is built from TRBV31 and TRBJ2-1, with 13 bases lining up with TRBD2. The specimen sequenced was blood. The origin of this receptor is a female BALB/c mouse in good health. MHC haplotype: H2-d. The CDR3 loop reads CAWSRDWGGYAEQFF. The sequenced CDR3 bases are TGTGCCTGGAGTCGGGACTGGGGGGGTTATGCTGAGCAGTTC.